Listed below are T cell receptor beta chains from one sample, sequenced in a study of T cell repertoires in cytomegalovirus infection. TCRdb redid the calling of the reads with MiXCR, one entry per CDR3 protein. The sample shows 570,000 or so distinct CDR3 sequences, about 40% of them seen only once. Their target antigens are unknown. Specimen: cultured PBMCs, collected from culture after CMV antigen stimulation. The receptor source for this set is a human donor in good health (CMV status not recorded). Some clones in this sample may be carry-over from other donors' samples. The CDR3 runs from the conserved cysteine through the conserved F or W. D genes are given only for firm matches. The size field is filled for only some rows; it gives once, few, many or a size class.

D	V	size	J	DNA	CDR3
.	TRBV14	.	TRBJ1-2	TGTGCCAGCAGCCCCCTCCTGACAGAGCGCTATGGCTACACCTTC	CASSPLLTERYGYTF
.	TRBV9	few	TRBJ2-3	TGTGCCAGCAGCGTAGAAGTTCCAGATACGCAGTATTTT	CASSVEVPDTQYF
TRBD2	TRBV7-6	few	TRBJ2-3	TGTGCCAGCACCCCGGGACTAGCGGGGATCACAGATACGCAGTATTTT	CASTPGLAGITDTQYF
TRBD2	TRBV12-3/TRBV12-4	.	TRBJ2-3	TGTGCCAGCAGGCCCGGACTAGCGGGATCCCCTAGCACAGATACGCAGTATTTT	CASRPGLAGSPSTDTQYF
.	TRBV7-8	.	TRBJ2-2	TGTGCCAGCAGCCCAGTGGGCACCGGGGAGCTGTTTTTT	CASSPVGTGELFF
.	TRBV5-4	few	TRBJ2-5	TGTGCCAGCAGCCCGGACTACTTCGGGACCCAGTACTTC	CASSPDYFGTQYF
.	TRBV10-2	.	TRBJ2-5	TGCGCCAGCAGTGACTGGGGCCAGGAGTACCAAGAGACCCAGTACTTC	CASSDWGQEYQETQYF
.	TRBV6-5	.	TRBJ2-7	TGTGCCGGGTCCTGCGAACTACTTGACTACGAGCAGTACTTC	CAGSCELLDYEQYF
TRBD1	TRBV7-4	.	TRBJ1-1	TGTGCCAGCAGCTTAGTCGACATTCGGGAGGGGGCTCTGAACACTGAAGCTTTCTTT	CASSLVDIREGALNTEAFF
.	TRBV6-1	few	TRBJ2-3	TGTGCCAGCAGTCCGCGACAGGCCCAGGTTACGCAGTATTTT	CASSPRQAQVTQYF
TRBD1	TRBV7-2	.	TRBJ2-5	TGTGCCAGCAGACCATCTGGGACAGGGGGCGCGGGGACCCAGTACTTC	CASRPSGTGGAGTQYF
TRBD1	TRBV6-2/TRBV6-3	.	TRBJ2-4	TGTGCCAGCACCCAGACAGGGGGAACGAACATTCAGTACTTC	CASTQTGGTNIQYF
TRBD2	TRBV20-1	.	TRBJ2-1	TGCAGTGCTAGACCCTTTTTTCTAGCGGGAGATCGGAGCTCCTACAATGAGCAGTTCTTC	CSARPFFLAGDRSSYNEQFF
.	TRBV11-2	.	TRBJ2-1	TGTGCCAGCAGCGAAGTGGGGGGACAGCGGACAACCAATGAGCAGTTCTTC	CASSEVGGQRTTNEQFF
.	TRBV7-2	.	TRBJ1-5	TGTGCCAGCAGCTTATACTCTAGCAATCAGCCCCAGCATTTT	CASSLYSSNQPQHF
.	TRBV5-5	.	TRBJ2-7	TGTGCCAGCAGCTTGGAGGGGGGTGGAAACTCCTACGAGCAGTACTTC	CASSLEGGGNSYEQYF
.	TRBV14	.	TRBJ2-3	TGTGCCAGCAGCCAAGGAATGGGATTGGGCACAGATACGCAGTATTTT	CASSQGMGLGTDTQYF
TRBD2	TRBV5-4	few	TRBJ2-1	TGTGCCAGCAGCTTTGGACTAGCGGGAGGGAACGGTGAGCAGTTCTTC	CASSFGLAGGNGEQFF
.	TRBV29-1	.	TRBJ1-2	TGCAGCGTGGGTATGGACGGAGGGGTACGTGGCTACACCTTC	CSVGMDGGVRGYTF
TRBD2	TRBV5-3	.	TRBJ2-7	TGTGCCAGAAGCACGGGAGGAACCTACGAGCAGTACTTC	CARSTGGTYEQYF
TRBD1	TRBV28	.	TRBJ2-3	TGTGCCAGCAGTAGTCCGTTGGGACAGTTCACAGATACGCAGTATTTT	CASSSPLGQFTDTQYF